This passage covers 13 T cell receptor beta chains from one sample sequenced in a study of blood T cells in healthy people across ages. With a J-beta primer mix and a sample-barcoded 5' primer, a second PCR ran about 6 to 11 cycles. TCRdb re-analysed the 5' RACE reads in MiXCR, keeping a single row per CDR3 protein. The sample consists of about 800,000 distinct CDR3 sequences, about 62% of them appearing once. Sample: blood. These receptor sequences come from a man aged 25 to 45 in good health.

This clonotype was detected a few times. The rearrangement joins TRBV5-5 to TRBJ1-6; 8 bases match TRBD1. V trimming: 5 bases; J trimming: 9 bases; junction bases outside the gene matches: 13. This CDR3 has 16 residues. Germline assignment: CDR1 SGHKS and CDR2 YYEKEE (reference sequence). CDR3 coding DNA: TGTGCCAGCAGATCCGGACAGGGCGGCTCGTTTTCACCCCTCCACTTT. Translated: CASRSGQGGSFSPLHF.

This chain joins TRBV24-1 and TRBJ2-3; 8 bases line up with TRBD2. CDR1 and CDR2 from the germline V gene are KGHDR and SFDVKD. Losses at the gene ends were 1 base for V and 4 bases for J; bases not matched to a gene: 6. The CDR3 loop spans 16 amino acids. CDR3 in DNA: TGTGCCACCAGTGATTTCGCGGCGGGAGGCGCAGATACGCAGTATTTT. The encoded protein is CATSDFAAGGADTQYF.

This clonotype showed up just a few times. The chain combines TRBV20-1 with TRBJ2-7; TRBD2 matches 7 bases. Trimming cost V 4 bases and J 4 bases; bases outside gene matches: 7. CDR3 length equals 13 residues. Germline V gene lookup returns CDR1 DFQATT and CDR2 SNEGSKA (reference sequence). CDR3 protein: CSATQTSRYEQYF. Written as DNA, the CDR3 is TGCAGTGCTACCCAGACTAGCAGATACGAGCAGTACTTC.

This rearrangement joins TRBV2 to TRBJ2-1; no reliable D call. Trimming left V 3 bases short and J 9 bases short, with 9 bases between. CDR1 is SNHLY, CDR2 FYNNEI, per germline. This CDR3 is built from 12 residues. The chain's CDR3 is CASSEPPGEQFF. CDR3 coding DNA: TGTGCCAGCAGTGAGCCGCCGGGTGAGCAGTTCTTC.

V is TRBV4-3 and J is TRBJ2-1, with TRBD2 matching over 9 bases. The CDR3 has 15 amino acids. Germline-derived CDR1 and CDR2 are LGHNA and YSLEER. The junction had 11 bases not matched to a gene; V was cut back by 7 bases and J by 7 bases. CDR3: CASTRGVAGDNEQFF. CDR3 nucleotide sequence: TGCGCCAGCACTCGGGGAGTAGCGGGAGATAATGAGCAGTTCTTC.

The chain uses TRBV5-1 and TRBJ2-3; D unresolved. This CDR3 is 14 amino acids long. V dropped 1 base and J dropped 2 bases, with 8 bases sitting between them. CDR1 SGHRS and CDR2 YFSETQ come from the germline V gene. CDR3 nucleotides: TGCGCCAGCAGCTTGTATGACAACACAGATACGCAGTATTTT. Amino acids: CASSLYDNTDTQYF. The complete variable domain, with remaining parts taken from reference TRBV5-1 and TRBJ2-3, reads KAGVTQTPRYLIKTRGQQVTLSCSPISGHRSVSWYQQTPGQGLQFLFEYFSETQRNKGNFPGRFSGRQFSNSRSEMNVSTLELGDSALYLCASSLYDNTDTQYFGPGTRLTVL.

The chain employs TRBV28 and TRBJ1-2, with D maybe TRBD1 (5 bases). The CDR3 spans 14 residues. The germline CDR1 and CDR2 sequences are MDHEN and SYDVKM. V was clipped by 5 bases and J by 6 bases, with 16 bases between them. In DNA, the CDR3 is TGTGCCAGCAGTCCCCCCCGGGGCAGGGATGGCTACACCTTC. Translating gives CASSPPRGRDGYTF.

The V and J genes are TRBV3-1 and TRBJ2-2; D gene uncertain. The germline V gene encodes CDR1 LGHDT and CDR2 YNNKEL (reference sequence). The V gene lost 1 base and the J gene lost 7 bases, with 10 bases spanning the gap. The CDR3 extends over 14 amino acids. This chain's CDR3 is CASSQARVHGELFF. In DNA form, the CDR3 reads TGTGCCAGCAGCCAAGCACGGGTACACGGGGAGCTGTTTTTT.

The rearrangement uses TRBV11-2 and TRBJ2-3; D is ambiguous. Trimming left V 5 bases short and J 1 base short, with 13 bases between. This CDR3 spans 15 amino acids. Germline values: CDR1 SGHAT, CDR2 FQNNGV. The CDR3 spells CASSIRSVGTDTQYF. The CDR3 nucleotides are TGTGCCAGCAGCATACGTAGTGTGGGCACAGATACGCAGTATTTT.

This clonotype was recorded only once. The chain carries TRBV7-2 and TRBJ2-5; 12 bases are a match to TRBD1. The CDR3 totals 17 residues. Germline V gene sequence: CDR1 SGHTA, CDR2 FQGNSA. V lost 1 base, J lost 3 bases, and 6 bases stayed unmatched. CDR3 protein: CASSLGRGTGGEETQYF. CDR3 nucleotides: TGTGCCAGCAGCTTAGGACGGGGGACAGGGGGCGAAGAGACCCAGTACTTC.

The chain has TRBV5-1 and TRBJ2-5; D gene uncertain. Trimming took 2 bases from V and 13 from J, leaving 12 bases between them. The CDR3 is made up of 11 amino acids. Looked up from germline, CDR1 is SGHRS and CDR2 is YFSETQ. CDR3 sequence (DNA): TGCGCCAGCAGCTTCGTCGGCGGTAGGTACTTC. Its translation is CASSFVGGRYF.

CDR3 protein: CASSFGTRGTGELFF. In DNA, the CDR3 is TGTGCCAGCAGCTTTGGGACTAGGGGCACCGGGGAGCTGTTTTTT. The V gene is TRBV13, the J gene TRBJ2-2; 8 positions agree with TRBD2. V lost 3 bases and J lost 4; bases outside the gene matches: 4. The CDR3 has 15 amino acids. The germline V gene encodes CDR1 PRHDT and CDR2 FYEKMQ (reference sequence).

The V gene is TRBV3-1, the J gene TRBJ2-3; a weak D match, TRBD2 (5 bases). Germline-derived CDR1 and CDR2 are LGHDT and YNNKEL (reference sequence). The CDR3 runs to 14 residues. Trimming removed 6 bases from V and 3 bases from J, with 13 bases in between. The CDR3 sequence is CASRPRTHTDTQYF. The CDR3 DNA is TGTGCCAGCAGACCCCGGACTCATACAGATACGCAGTATTTT.